The sequence of this T cell receptor (beta chain) was determined in a study of blood T cell repertoires in COVID-19. Study processing details: Reference gene primers were amplified, and this amplification served to estimate nucleated cell counts. The protocol was immunoSEQ multiplex PCR, while the TCRdb copy is restricted to in-frame clones and leaves out a portion. D and trimming were read from the DNA, whereas the V and J calls and clone size are those reported in that table. The data contain 200,000 to 250,000 clones, 92% of them singletons. The V and J ends lost 5 bases and 4 bases, in that order; junction bases with no gene match: 14. This CDR3 has 18 residues. Germline lookup yields CDR1 SGHTA and CDR2 FQGTGA. In its sample, this clone was seen a few times.

The chain carries TRBV7-3 and TRBJ2-3; 11 nucleotides match TRBD2. The material sequenced was peripheral blood. The source is a man aged 25 to 40 with acute or convalescent COVID-19. The CDR3 sequence is CASSRTKSGTSGADTQYF. In nucleotides, the CDR3 is TGTGCCAGCAGCCGAACGAAATCCGGGACTAGCGGAGCAGATACGCAGTATTTT.